This TCR beta chain was observed in a study of CD8 T cells in ankylosing spondylitis (TCRdb year 2017). A note on the overall study: The study profiled T cell receptor beta repertoires in healthy donors and ankylosing spondylitis patients to find disease-linked TCR variants. The full study cohort comprised some 27 ankylosing spondylitis patients and approximately 100 healthy donors. Peripheral blood was sampled, and synovial fluid was additionally collected from ankylosing spondylitis patients.

This clonotype was found many times. Its antigen remains unidentified. No much larger clonotype is one base removed from it; base qualities were not supplied. These reads were obtained on an Illumina HiSeq 2500. Quantitative 5'-RACE with molecular barcodes was used to prepare TCR beta libraries. The study's own analysis went as follows. To identify disease-linked TCR variants, a new computational method was used, one built on a probabilistic model of VDJ rearrangement. In TCRdb, the public reads were trimmed at Q25 with fastp and aligned with MiXCR, with productive beta chains retained. Identical CDR3 proteins give one entry, which carries the most common genes and DNA. What appears here as the V and J calls and clone size reflects TCRdb's work, not the paper's. The sample table lists 200,000 to 250,000 distinct CDR3 sequences, 7.5% to 9.5% of them with a count of one. The ten largest clones take up approximately 4.8% of the sample.

Sequences SGHRS (CDR1) and YFSETQ (CDR2) are obtained from the germline V gene. Trimming costs V 7 bases and J 1 base, and their ends lie 4 bases apart. The CDR3 covers 11 residues, taking in both the cysteine and the phenylalanine. This entry keeps only the CDR3 DNA: 33 bases, framed from base 1. Overall results and qualifications from the work: Some of the motif variants had been reported before in the synovial fluid and blood of reactive arthritis patients, a finding that suggests common disease-initiation mechanisms. The disease-linked clones were reported as significantly enriched in matched synovial fluid samples from ankylosing spondylitis patients. A TCR beta motif made up of under ten highly homologous amino acid variants appeared to be characteristic of blood from ankylosing spondylitis patients. A CD8+ phenotype was shown by the disease-linked clones, which were found at relatively low frequencies in peripheral blood.

The sequence was obtained from a female donor with ankylosing spondylitis or in good health (not recorded which). Sequenced sample: blood, either unsorted or a sorted T cell fraction (not recorded which). The chain is assembled from TRBV5-1 and TRBJ2-3, with the D gene uncertain. The nucleotides are TGCGCCAGCCCGGGCACAGATACGCAGTATTTT. This is translated as CASPGTDTQYF.